The rows below give T cell receptor beta chains drawn from one sample of a study of T cells after yellow fever vaccination. From the 5' RACE reads, TCRdb called clonotypes with MiXCR, one entry per CDR3 protein. The table includes 300,000 to 400,000 distinct CDR3 sequences, 8.7% detected once. This specimen was PBMCs, taken on the day of the first yellow fever vaccination. Receptors were obtained from a man between 18 and 35 years old who received the YFV17D yellow fever vaccine. The CDR3 runs from the conserved cysteine through the conserved F or W. Fields, in order: V gene, J gene, clone size, D gene, CDR3 protein, CDR3 DNA. D genes are given only for firm matches. The size field is filled for only some rows; it gives once, few, many or a size class.

TRBV9	TRBJ1-6	NA	TRBD1	CASSARQGNSPLHF	TGTGCCAGCAGCGCCAGACAGGGGAATTCACCCCTCCACTTT
TRBV5-1	TRBJ1-2	NA	NA	CASSLSGDSGGANYGYTF	TGCGCCAGCAGCTTGTCCGGAGACTCAGGAGGAGCTAACTATGGCTACACCTTC
TRBV4-2	TRBJ1-6	few	NA	CASSQGGTSPLHF	TGTGCCAGCAGCCAAGGGGGCACCTCACCCCTCCACTTT
TRBV12-3/TRBV12-4	TRBJ1-2	few	TRBD1	CASRWRQGKSGYTF	TGTGCCAGCAGATGGAGACAGGGGAAAAGTGGCTACACCTTC
TRBV15	TRBJ2-5	few	NA	CATSTGAKETQYF	TGTGCCACCAGCACCGGGGCAAAAGAGACCCAGTACTTC
TRBV19	TRBJ1-2	NA	TRBD1	CASEGQIYGYTF	TGTGCCAGTGAGGGACAGATCTATGGCTACACCTTC
TRBV7-2	TRBJ1-1	few	NA	CASSWGDNTEAFF	TGTGCCAGCAGCTGGGGGGACAACACTGAAGCTTTCTTT
TRBV6-2/TRBV6-3	TRBJ1-5	few	NA	CASSSYRAPQHF	TGTGCCAGCAGTTCCTACAGGGCCCCCCAGCATTTT
TRBV7-8	TRBJ1-5	NA	TRBD1	CASSLAYGTGNGQRQHF	TGTGCCAGCAGCTTAGCTTATGGGACAGGGAATGGCCAGCGCCAGCATTTT
TRBV6-1	TRBJ1-4	few	NA	CASSDQGLTNEKLFF	TGTGCCAGCAGTGACCAGGGCCTCACTAATGAAAAACTGTTTTTT
TRBV7-2	TRBJ2-5	NA	TRBD2	CASSIPGLAGETQYF	TGTGCCAGCAGCATTCCGGGACTAGCTGGCGAGACCCAGTACTTC
TRBV6-2/TRBV6-3	TRBJ2-1	few	NA	CASTNAGGREFF	TGTGCCAGCACCAACGCCGGGGGCAGAGAGTTCTTC
TRBV7-2	TRBJ2-5	few	TRBD2	CASSLKRGVLETQYF	TGTGCCAGCAGCTTGAAGCGGGGGGTCTTAGAGACCCAGTACTTC
TRBV20-1	TRBJ2-3	many	NA	CSAIRGVGTDTQYF	TGCAGTGCTATAAGGGGGGTGGGCACAGATACGCAGTATTTT
TRBV19	TRBJ2-7	NA	NA	CASRPPGNTYEQYF	TGTGCCAGTAGACCCCCCGGAAATACCTACGAGCAGTACTTC
TRBV7-2	TRBJ1-5	NA	TRBD1	CASSFSLDRGSNQPQHF	TGTGCCAGCAGCTTTTCCTTGGACAGGGGGAGCAATCAGCCCCAGCATTTT
TRBV15	TRBJ1-1	few	NA	CATSSSVGPEAFF	TGTGCCACCAGCAGTTCGGTAGGGCCTGAAGCTTTCTTT
TRBV6-2/TRBV6-3	TRBJ2-6	few	TRBD1	CASSWDGQADSGANVLTF	TGTGCCAGCAGTTGGGATGGACAGGCGGACTCTGGGGCCAACGTCCTGACTTTC
TRBV29-1	TRBJ2-3	few	NA	CSTRLHSTSTDTQYF	TGCAGCACCCGGCTGCACTCTACTTCGACAGATACGCAGTATTTT
TRBV12-3/TRBV12-4	TRBJ2-1	NA	TRBD2	CASSATSGGGRFF	TGTGCCAGCAGCGCCACTAGCGGGGGGGGACGGTTCTTC
TRBV10-3	TRBJ2-5	NA	NA	CAISSGTNRETQYF	TGTGCCATCAGTTCCGGGACAAACAGAGAGACCCAGTACTTC
TRBV5-1	TRBJ2-3	many	TRBD2	CASRPPGTSGDTQYF	TGCGCCAGCAGACCCCCCGGGACTAGCGGAGATACGCAGTATTTT
TRBV19	TRBJ1-1	NA	TRBD1	CASSSGNRGHEAFF	TGTGCCAGTAGTAGCGGAAACAGGGGCCACGAAGCTTTCTTT
TRBV11-2	TRBJ2-1	many	NA	CASSSPGGHNEQFF	TGTGCCAGCAGCTCCCCGGGCGGCCACAATGAGCAGTTCTTC
TRBV24-1	TRBJ2-5	NA	NA	CATSGMEQQETQYF	TGTGCCACCAGTGGCATGGAACAACAAGAGACCCAGTACTTC
TRBV5-1	TRBJ2-1	NA	TRBD2	CASSLFYGGASYNEQFF	TGCGCCAGCAGCCTATTCTACGGGGGGGCGTCCTACAATGAGCAGTTCTTC
TRBV15	TRBJ1-1	few	NA	CATSRVTYQDTEAFF	TGTGCCACCAGCAGAGTCACCTACCAAGACACTGAAGCTTTCTTT
TRBV7-9	TRBJ1-2	few	TRBD1	CASSFETGDGYTF	TGTGCCAGCAGCTTCGAGACAGGGGACGGCTACACCTTC
TRBV7-3	TRBJ2-3	NA	NA	CASSSDGHSTDTQYF	TGTGCCAGCAGCTCCGACGGTCATAGCACAGATACGCAGTATTTT
TRBV20-1	TRBJ2-1	NA	TRBD1	CSARDRGQAYNEQFF	TGCAGTGCTAGAGATCGGGGACAGGCCTACAATGAGCAGTTCTTC
TRBV9	TRBJ1-6	few	TRBD1	CASSQTGYNSPLHF	TGTGCCAGCAGCCAGACAGGGTATAATTCACCCCTCCACTTT
TRBV20-1	TRBJ1-6	few	NA	CSARRPTGKPLHF	TGCAGTGCTCGACGTCCCACAGGGAAACCCCTCCACTTT
TRBV11-2	TRBJ2-5	NA	TRBD2	CASSLEASGIQETQYF	TGTGCCAGCAGCTTAGAGGCTAGCGGGATCCAAGAGACCCAGTACTTC
TRBV7-2	TRBJ2-2	few	TRBD1	CASSLGQGVRELFF	TGTGCCAGCAGCTTAGGCCAGGGGGTCAGGGAGCTGTTTTTT
TRBV12-5	TRBJ2-2	few	NA	CASGLENTGELFF	TGTGCTAGTGGTTTGGAGAACACCGGGGAGCTGTTTTTT
TRBV18	TRBJ1-5	many	TRBD1	CASSPRAGGEGNQPQHF	TGTGCCAGCTCACCAAGGGCAGGGGGCGAAGGCAATCAGCCCCAGCATTTT
TRBV20-1	TRBJ2-1	NA	TRBD2	CSARAATSGGYNEQFF	TGCAGTGCTAGAGCCGCGACTAGCGGGGGTTACAATGAGCAGTTCTTC
TRBV7-2	TRBJ1-5	few	NA	CASRDRDGLWPQHF	TGTGCCAGCAGGGACCGGGACGGACTATGGCCCCAGCATTTT
TRBV15	TRBJ2-3	NA	NA	CATSRDRGSSADTQYF	TGTGCCACCAGCAGAGATCGTGGGTCTAGCGCAGATACGCAGTATTTT
TRBV3-1	TRBJ1-2	many	NA	CASSRSIGGANYGYTF	TGTGCCAGCAGCCGATCGATCGGGGGAGCTAACTATGGCTACACCTTC
TRBV7-8	TRBJ1-1	many	NA	CASSPQVGTEAFF	TGTGCCAGCAGCCCCCAAGTAGGCACTGAAGCTTTCTTT
TRBV29-1	TRBJ2-7	few	TRBD1	CSVEGPGQGAEQYF	TGCAGCGTTGAGGGACCGGGACAGGGTGCCGAGCAGTACTTC
TRBV12-3/TRBV12-4	TRBJ2-2	NA	TRBD2	CLSRTGTSTGELFF	TGCCTTAGCCGGACCGGGACTAGCACCGGGGAGCTGTTTTTT
TRBV4-3	TRBJ2-5	NA	TRBD2	CASSPGTSGGQQETQYF	TGCGCCAGCAGCCCGGGGACTAGCGGGGGGCAGCAAGAGACCCAGTACTTC
TRBV10-3	TRBJ1-2	few	NA	CAISQGHENYGYTF	TGTGCCATCAGCCAGGGACATGAGAACTATGGCTACACCTTC